This TCR beta chain was documented in a study of Tregs in tolerant kidney transplant recipients. The nonmyeloablative bone marrow transplants came from related graft donors, with transient mixed chimerism. CD4+CD25+CD127- Tregs, CD4+CD25- non-Tregs, CD4 and CD8 cells were sorted. Turning to this clone: Its specificity is unknown.

Trimming removed 4 bases from V and 0 bases from J, with 17 bases in between. The CDR3 spans 17 residues. Germline assignment: CDR1 LGHNA and CDR2 YSLEER. Method: immunoSEQ multiplex PCR; TCRdb's copy keeps in-frame clones and lacks some. The sample has tens of thousands of clones, over 85% seen once. Findings and limits, study-wide: Antigen-driven expansion was suggested because donor-specific Tregs expanded more than all Tregs in tolerant patients. Findings come from small patient numbers and require larger validation. Activated donor B cell expansion appeared to reveal the most relevant donor-specific TCRbeta repertoire.

V is TRBV4-3 and J is TRBJ2-3; weak D call: TRBD2 (5 bases). Sequenced material: CD4+ T cells from blood (PBMCs), taken 12 months after the transplant. The receptor was derived from a human patient who received a combined kidney and bone marrow transplant. Some T cells may arise from the graft donor. As DNA, the CDR3 is TGCGCCAGCAGCCCCTGGAAAGGAGGCGGCAGCACAGATACGCAGTATTTT. This codes for CASSPWKGGGSTDTQYF.